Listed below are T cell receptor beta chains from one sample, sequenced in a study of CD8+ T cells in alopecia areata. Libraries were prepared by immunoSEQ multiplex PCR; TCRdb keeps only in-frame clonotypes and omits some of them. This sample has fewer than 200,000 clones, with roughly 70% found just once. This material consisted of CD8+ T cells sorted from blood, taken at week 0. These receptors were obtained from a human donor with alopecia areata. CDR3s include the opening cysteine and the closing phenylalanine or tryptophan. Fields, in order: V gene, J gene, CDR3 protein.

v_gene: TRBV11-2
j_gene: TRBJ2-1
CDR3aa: CASSQPLAGGPFNYNEQFF

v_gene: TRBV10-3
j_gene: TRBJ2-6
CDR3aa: CAIRSGQALDF

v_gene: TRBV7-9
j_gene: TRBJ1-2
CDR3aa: CASSLTGQPKVDGYTF

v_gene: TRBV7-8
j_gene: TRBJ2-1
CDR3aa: CASSPRTSGGLSYNEQFF

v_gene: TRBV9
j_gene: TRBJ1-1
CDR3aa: CASSVVSDTEAFF

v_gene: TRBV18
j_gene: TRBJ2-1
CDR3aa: CASSHPGQHNEQFF

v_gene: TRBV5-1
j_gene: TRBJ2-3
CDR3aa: CASSRVPTSTDTQYF

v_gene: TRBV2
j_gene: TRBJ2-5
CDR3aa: CASSDRLKETQYF

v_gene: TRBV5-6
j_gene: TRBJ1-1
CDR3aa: CASSLKGRREAFF

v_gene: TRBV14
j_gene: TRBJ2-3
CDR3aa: CASSQVGGLTDTQYF

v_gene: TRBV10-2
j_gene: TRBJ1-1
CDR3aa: CASGGQANTEAFF

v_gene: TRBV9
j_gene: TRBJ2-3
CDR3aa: CASSLKTSGSATSTDTQYF

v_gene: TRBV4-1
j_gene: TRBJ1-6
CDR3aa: CASSQGPGQDYNSPLHF

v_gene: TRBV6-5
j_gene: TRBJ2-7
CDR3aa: CASSPGQGAVEQYF

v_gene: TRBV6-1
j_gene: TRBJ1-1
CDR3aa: CASTEAFF

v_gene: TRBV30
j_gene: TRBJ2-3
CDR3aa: CAWSPGTSGGVGDTQYF

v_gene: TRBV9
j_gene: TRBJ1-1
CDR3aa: CASSVGLGAEAFF

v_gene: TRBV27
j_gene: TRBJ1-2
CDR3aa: CASRRPGELYGYTF

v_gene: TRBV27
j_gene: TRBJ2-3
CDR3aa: CASSFALLAGADTQYF

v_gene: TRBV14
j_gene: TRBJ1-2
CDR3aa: CASSLSWGGANYGYTF

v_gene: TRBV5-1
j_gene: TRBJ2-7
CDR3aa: CASSLTSGGYEQYF

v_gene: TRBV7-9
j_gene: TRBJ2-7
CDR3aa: CASSLGGQPYEQYF

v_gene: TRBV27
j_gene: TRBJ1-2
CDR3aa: CASSQGPGYGYTF

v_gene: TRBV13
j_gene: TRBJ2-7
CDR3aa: CASSSRQGAYEQYF

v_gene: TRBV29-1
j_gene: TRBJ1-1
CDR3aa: CSVDFNTEAFF

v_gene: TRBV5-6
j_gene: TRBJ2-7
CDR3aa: CASSLQGNEQYF

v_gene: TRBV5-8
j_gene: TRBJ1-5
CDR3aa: CASSPGPRGNQPQHF

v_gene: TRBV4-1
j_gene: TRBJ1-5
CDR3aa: CASSPGGSNQPQHF

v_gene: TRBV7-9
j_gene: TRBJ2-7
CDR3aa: CASSLERTSAHEQYF

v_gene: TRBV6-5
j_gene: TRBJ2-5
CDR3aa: CASYHGGAKETQYF

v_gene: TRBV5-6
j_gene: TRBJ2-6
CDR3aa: CASSSGANVLTF

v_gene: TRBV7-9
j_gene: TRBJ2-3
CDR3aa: CASSLDRLDTQYF

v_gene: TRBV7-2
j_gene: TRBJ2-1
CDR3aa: CASSSTRDQMGIWNEQFF

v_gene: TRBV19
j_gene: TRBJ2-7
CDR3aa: CASSSTGRSYEQYF

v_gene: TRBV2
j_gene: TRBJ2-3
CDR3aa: CAPSDRSTDTQYF

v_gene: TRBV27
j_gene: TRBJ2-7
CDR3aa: CASSLSTGALTYEQYF

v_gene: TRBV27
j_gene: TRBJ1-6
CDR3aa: CASSLEGSGSPLHF

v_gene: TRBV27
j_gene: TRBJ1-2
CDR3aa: CASSLSRGAGGVGYTF

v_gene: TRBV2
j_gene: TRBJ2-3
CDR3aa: CATAGQGADTQYF

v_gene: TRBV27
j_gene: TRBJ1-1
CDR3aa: CASSLTGGRNTEAFF

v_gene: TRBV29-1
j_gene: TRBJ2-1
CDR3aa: CSVPGEAYNEQFF

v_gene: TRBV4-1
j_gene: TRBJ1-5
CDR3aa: CASSPGGTGSIQPQHF

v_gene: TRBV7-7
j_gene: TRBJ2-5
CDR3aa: CASSSSAGGLETQYF

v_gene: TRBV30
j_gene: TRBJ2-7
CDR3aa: CAALAASSYEQYF

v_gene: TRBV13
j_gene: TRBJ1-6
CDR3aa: CASSFGTGNSPLHF

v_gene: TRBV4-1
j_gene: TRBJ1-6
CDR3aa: CASSQGARSYNSPLHF

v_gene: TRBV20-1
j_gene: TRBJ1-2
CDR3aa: CSAPREYGYTF

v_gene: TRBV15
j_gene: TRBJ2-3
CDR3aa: CATSREAGQADTQYF

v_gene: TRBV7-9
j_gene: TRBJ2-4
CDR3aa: CASEVDGRGAKNIQYF

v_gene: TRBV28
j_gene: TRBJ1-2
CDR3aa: CASRVGVGYTF

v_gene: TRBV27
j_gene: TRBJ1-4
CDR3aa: CASSLHFGRNEKLFF

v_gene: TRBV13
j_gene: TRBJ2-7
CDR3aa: CASSARDYGSYEQYF

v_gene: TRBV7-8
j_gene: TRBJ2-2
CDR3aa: CASRTGTTNTGELFF

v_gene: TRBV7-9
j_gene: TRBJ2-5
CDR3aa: CASSLAETQYF

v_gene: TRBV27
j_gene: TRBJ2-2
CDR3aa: CASSLLTSGGATGELFF

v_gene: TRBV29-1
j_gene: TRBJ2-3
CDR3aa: CSVDRLAGTDTQYF